This section outlines one TCR beta chain sequence together with its context. Antigen unknown. CDR3 length equals 13 residues. The V end lost 2 bases, the J end lost 5 bases, and 9 bases lay between the germline ends. CDR1 is ENHRY, CDR2 SYGVKD, per germline. Assay: immunoSEQ multiplex PCR; the TCRdb copy retains only in-frame clones and omits some. The table has some 60,000 clones, about 87% seen once. The data were obtained in a study of OX40 agonist ivuxolimab in advanced cancers. Whole-study context: People in dose escalation had one of these cancers: hepatocellular carcinoma, melanoma, renal cell or head and neck cancer. Findings of the study overall: In the 0.1 to 3.0 mg/kg range, CD4+ and CD8+ blood T cells had expanded clonally by week 6. Average numbers of expanded clones were greater in CD8+ T cells than in CD4+.

The cohort excluded patients with autoimmune disease history or systemic immunosuppression. The rearrangement links TRBV10-3 to TRBJ2-5; TRBD1 is a possible D gene (6 bases). Sequenced material: CD4+ or CD8+ T cells sorted from blood, taken in a trial of the OX40 agonist ivuxolimab. This clonotype was sampled from an adult with an advanced solid tumor such as melanoma, head and neck, liver or kidney cancer. The CDR3 spells CAISERGSETQYF. The CDR3 DNA follows: TGTGCCATCAGTGAGAGGGGGAGCGAGACCCAGTACTTC.